This is a list of T cell receptor beta chains from one sample in a study of T cell changes during pregnancy in multiple sclerosis. Using immunoSEQ multiplex PCR, the repertoire was profiled, and TCRdb retains in-frame clones only, with some absent. Of some 46,000 clones in the sample, 92% were seen once. The sequences come from CD4+ T cells from peripheral blood mononuclear cells, collected after pregnancy. The receptors come from a female donor with multiple sclerosis, enrolled in a pregnancy study. Both conserved end residues are part of each CDR3. A D gene is named only where the DNA matches it firmly. A clone size is listed for some rows: how often the clone was seen (once, few, many), or a class if it is expanded.

j_gene | v_gene | d_gene | abundance | CDR3nt | CDR3aa
TRBJ2-7 | TRBV5-1 | NA | NA | TGCGCCAGCAGCCAGTACTTACAGGGCGCCCCCTCCTACGAGCAGTACTTC | CASSQYLQGAPSYEQYF
TRBJ2-4 | TRBV5-4 | TRBD2 | NA | TGTGCCAGCAGCTTGGAACTAGCGGGAGACATTCAGTACTTC | CASSLELAGDIQYF
TRBJ1-2 | TRBV6-5 | TRBD1 | NA | TGTGCCAGCAGTAACACCGAGACAGGGGGTGGCTACACCTTC | CASSNTETGGGYTF
TRBJ1-1 | TRBV18 | TRBD1 | once | TGTGCCAGCTCACCACTCCCCGCCGACAGGGACACTGAAGCTTTCTTT | CASSPLPADRDTEAFF
TRBJ1-5 | TRBV28 | NA | NA | TGTGCCAGCAGTTCCCCAGAGCCCCAGCATTTT | CASSSPEPQHF
TRBJ2-2 | TRBV5-1 | TRBD1 | once | TGCGCCAGCAGCCCGCCAGGACAGGCCGGGGAGCTGTTTTTT | CASSPPGQAGELFF
TRBJ2-1 | TRBV7-3 | TRBD2 | once | TGTGCCAGCAGCTTTGACCGGGAGGGTGAGCAGTTCTTC | CASSFDREGEQFF
TRBJ2-2 | TRBV7-3 | NA | NA | TGTGCCAGCAGCTTTTCCGGGAATTACACCGGGGAGCTGTTTTTT | CASSFSGNYTGELFF
TRBJ2-4 | TRBV19 | TRBD2 | NA | TGTGCCAGTGCCCACGAGCGGGGGGCCAAAAACATTCAGTACTTC | CASAHERGAKNIQYF
TRBJ2-2 | TRBV6-1 | NA | NA | TGTGCCAGCATCCCGGGACTTCTGAACACCGGGGAGCTGTTTTTT | CASIPGLLNTGELFF